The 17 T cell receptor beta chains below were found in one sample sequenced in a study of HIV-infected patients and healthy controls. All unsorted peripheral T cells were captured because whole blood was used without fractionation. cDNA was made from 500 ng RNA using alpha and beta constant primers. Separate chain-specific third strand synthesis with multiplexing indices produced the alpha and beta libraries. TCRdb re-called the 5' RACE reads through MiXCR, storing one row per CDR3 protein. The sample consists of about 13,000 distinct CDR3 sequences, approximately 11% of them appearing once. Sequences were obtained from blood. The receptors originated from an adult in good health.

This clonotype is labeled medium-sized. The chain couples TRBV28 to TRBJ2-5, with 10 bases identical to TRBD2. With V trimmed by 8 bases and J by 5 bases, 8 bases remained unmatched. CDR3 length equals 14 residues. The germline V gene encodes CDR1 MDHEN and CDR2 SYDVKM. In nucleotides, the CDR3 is TGTGCCAGCCGAGTAGCGGGAGGTATCGAGACCCAGTACTTC. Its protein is CASRVAGGIETQYF.

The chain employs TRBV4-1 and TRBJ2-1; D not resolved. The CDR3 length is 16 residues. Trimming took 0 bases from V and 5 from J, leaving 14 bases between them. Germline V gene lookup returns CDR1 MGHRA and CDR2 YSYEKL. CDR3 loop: CASSQDWAANDNEQFF. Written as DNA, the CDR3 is TGCGCCAGCAGCCAAGATTGGGCAGCGAATGACAATGAGCAGTTCTTC.

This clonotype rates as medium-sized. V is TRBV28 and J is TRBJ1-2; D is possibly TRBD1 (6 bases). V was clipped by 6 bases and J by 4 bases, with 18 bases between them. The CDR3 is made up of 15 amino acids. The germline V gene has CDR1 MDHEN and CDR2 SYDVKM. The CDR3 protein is CASSPRDKLLYGYTF. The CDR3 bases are TGTGCCAGCAGCCCCCGGGACAAGCTACTCTATGGCTACACCTTC.

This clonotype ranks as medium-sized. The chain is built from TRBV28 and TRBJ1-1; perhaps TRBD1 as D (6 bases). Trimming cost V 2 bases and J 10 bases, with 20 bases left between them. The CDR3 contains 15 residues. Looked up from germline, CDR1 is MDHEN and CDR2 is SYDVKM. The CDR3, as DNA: TGTGCCAGCAGTTTAAACTATGGGGGCCCTCGGGGAGCTTTCTTT. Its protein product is CASSLNYGGPRGAFF.

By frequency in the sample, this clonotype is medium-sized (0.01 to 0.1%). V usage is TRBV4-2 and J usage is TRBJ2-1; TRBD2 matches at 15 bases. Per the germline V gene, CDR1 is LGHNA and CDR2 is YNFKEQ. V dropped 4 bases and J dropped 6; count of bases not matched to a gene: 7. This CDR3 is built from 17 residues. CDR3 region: CASSPRTSGRAFNEQFF. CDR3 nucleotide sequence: TGTGCCAGCAGCCCGAGGACTAGCGGGAGGGCCTTCAATGAGCAGTTCTTC.

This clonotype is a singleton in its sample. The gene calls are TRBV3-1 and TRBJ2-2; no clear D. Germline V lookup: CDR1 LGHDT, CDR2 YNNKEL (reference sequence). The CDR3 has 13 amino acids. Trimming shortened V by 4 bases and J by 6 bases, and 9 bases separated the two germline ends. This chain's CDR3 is CASSRGSPGELFF. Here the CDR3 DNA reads TGTGCCAGCAGCCGTGGTAGTCCCGGGGAGCTGTTTTTT.

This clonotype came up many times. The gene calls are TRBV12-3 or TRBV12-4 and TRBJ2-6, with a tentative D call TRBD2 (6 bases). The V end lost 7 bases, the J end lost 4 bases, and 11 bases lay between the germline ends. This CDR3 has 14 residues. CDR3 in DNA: TGTGCCAGCATTCGGGGGTCGGGGGCCAACGTCCTGACTTTC. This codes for CASIRGSGANVLTF.

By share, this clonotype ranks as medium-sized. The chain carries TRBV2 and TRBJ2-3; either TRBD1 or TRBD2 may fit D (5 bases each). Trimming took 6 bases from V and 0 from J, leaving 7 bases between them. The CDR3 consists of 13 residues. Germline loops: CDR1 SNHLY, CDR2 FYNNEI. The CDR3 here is CASRGTSTDTQYF. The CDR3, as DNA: TGTGCCAGCAGGGGGACCAGCACAGATACGCAGTATTTT. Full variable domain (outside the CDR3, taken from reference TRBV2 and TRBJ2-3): EPEVTQTPSHQVTQMGQEVILRCVPISNHLYFYWYRQILGQKVEFLVSFYNNEISEKSEIFDDQFSVERPDGSNFTLKIRSTKLEDSAMYFCASRGTSTDTQYFGPGTRLTVL.

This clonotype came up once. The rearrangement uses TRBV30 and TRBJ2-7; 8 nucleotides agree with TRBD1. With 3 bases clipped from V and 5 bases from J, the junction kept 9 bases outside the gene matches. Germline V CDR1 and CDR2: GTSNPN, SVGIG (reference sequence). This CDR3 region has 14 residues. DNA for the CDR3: TGTGCCTGGAGGAGGGGGACAGGTCTAAACGAGCAGTACTTC. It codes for CAWRRGTGLNEQYF.

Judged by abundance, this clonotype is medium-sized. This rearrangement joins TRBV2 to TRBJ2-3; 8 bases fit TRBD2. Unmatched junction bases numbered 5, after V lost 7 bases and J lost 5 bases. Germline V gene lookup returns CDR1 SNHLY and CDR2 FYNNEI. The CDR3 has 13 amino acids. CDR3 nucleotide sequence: TGTGCCAGCACCCCGGGGGGGGTAGATACGCAGTATTTT. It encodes CASTPGGVDTQYF.

The CDR3 DNA sequence: TGCAGTGCTAGAGAGCCGGGTGGTGGATTGGACGAGCAGTACTTC. Protein: CSAREPGGGLDEQYF. The rearrangement uses TRBV20-1 and TRBJ2-7; D remains unclear. Trimming pared 0 bases from V and 5 bases from J, leaving 17 bases between. The CDR3 totals 15 residues. Germline lookup yields CDR1 DFQATT and CDR2 SNEGSKA (reference sequence).

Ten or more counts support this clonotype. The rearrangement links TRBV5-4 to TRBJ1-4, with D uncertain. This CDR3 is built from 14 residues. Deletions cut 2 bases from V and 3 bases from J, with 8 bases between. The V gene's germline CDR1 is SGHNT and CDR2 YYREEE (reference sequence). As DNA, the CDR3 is TGTGCCAGCAGCTTCGGGCTACCTAATGAAAAACTGTTTTTT. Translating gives CASSFGLPNEKLFF.

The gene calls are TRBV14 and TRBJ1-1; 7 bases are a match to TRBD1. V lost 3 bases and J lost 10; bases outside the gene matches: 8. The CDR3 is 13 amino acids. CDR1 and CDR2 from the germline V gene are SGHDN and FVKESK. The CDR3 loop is CASSHATGTSAFF. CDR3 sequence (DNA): TGTGCCAGCAGCCATGCGACAGGGACTTCAGCTTTCTTT.

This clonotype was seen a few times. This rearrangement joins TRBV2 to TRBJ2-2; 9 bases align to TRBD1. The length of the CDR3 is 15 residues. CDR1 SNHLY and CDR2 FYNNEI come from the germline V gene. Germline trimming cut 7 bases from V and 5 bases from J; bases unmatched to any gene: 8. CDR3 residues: CASTPGQGRTGELFF. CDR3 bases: TGTGCCAGCACTCCGGGACAGGGAAGAACCGGGGAGCTGTTTTTT.

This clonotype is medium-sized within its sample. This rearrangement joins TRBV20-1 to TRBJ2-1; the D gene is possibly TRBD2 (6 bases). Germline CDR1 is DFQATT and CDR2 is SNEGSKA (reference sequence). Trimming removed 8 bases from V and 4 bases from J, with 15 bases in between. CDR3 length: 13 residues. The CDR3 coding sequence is TGCAGTCAGGAGGGTTGGGCGTACAATGAGCAGTTCTTC. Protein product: CSQEGWAYNEQFF.

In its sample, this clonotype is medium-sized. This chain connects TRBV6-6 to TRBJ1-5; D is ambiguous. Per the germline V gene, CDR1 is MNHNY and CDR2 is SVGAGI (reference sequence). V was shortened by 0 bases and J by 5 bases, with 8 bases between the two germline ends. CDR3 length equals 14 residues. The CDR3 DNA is TGTGCCAGCAGTTACTCGGACGGTCATCAGCCCCAGCATTTT. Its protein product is CASSYSDGHQPQHF.

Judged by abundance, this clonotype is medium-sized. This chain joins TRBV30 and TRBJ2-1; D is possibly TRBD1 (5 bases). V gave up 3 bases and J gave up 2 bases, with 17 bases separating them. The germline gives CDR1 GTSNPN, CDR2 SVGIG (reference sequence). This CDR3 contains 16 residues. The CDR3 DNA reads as TGTGCCTGGAGGGATAAGGCAGGGTGGCCCTACAATGAGCAGTTCTTC. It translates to CAWRDKAGWPYNEQFF.